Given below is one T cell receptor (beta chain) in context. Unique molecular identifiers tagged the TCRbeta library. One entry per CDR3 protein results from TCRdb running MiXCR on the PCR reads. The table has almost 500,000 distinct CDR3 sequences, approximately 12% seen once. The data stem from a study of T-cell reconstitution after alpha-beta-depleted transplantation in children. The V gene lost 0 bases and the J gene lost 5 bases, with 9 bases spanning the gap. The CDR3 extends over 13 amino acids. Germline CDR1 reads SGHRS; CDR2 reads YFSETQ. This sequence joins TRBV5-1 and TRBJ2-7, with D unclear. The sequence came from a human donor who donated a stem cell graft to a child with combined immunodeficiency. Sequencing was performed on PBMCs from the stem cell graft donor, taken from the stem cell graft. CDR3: CASSLVPGHEQYF. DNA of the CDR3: TGCGCCAGCAGCTTGGTTCCGGGTCACGAGCAGTACTTC.